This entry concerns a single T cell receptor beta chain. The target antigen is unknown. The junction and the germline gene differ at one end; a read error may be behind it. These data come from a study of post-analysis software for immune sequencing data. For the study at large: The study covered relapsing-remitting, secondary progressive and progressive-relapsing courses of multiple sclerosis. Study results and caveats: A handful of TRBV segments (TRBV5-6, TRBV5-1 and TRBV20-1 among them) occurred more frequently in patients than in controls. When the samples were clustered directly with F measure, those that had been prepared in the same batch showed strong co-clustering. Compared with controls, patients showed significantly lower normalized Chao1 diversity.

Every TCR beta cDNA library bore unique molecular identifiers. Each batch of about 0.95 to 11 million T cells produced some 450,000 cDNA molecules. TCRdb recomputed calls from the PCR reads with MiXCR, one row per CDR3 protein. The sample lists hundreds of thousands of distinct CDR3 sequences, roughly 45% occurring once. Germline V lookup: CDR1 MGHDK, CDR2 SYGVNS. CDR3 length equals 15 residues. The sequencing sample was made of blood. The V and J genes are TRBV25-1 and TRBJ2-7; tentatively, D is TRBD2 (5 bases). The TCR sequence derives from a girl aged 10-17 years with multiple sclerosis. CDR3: CASSDGGGNSYELYF. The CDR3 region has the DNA TGTGCCAGCAGTGACGGTGGAGGCAACTCCTACGAGCTGTACTTC.